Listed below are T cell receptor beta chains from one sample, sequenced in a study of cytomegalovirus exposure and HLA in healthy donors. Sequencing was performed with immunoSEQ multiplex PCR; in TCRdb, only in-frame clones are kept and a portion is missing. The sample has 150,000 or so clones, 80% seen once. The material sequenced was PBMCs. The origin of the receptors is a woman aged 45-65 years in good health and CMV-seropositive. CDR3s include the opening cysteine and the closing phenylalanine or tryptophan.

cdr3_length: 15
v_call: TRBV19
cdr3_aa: CASTSGVGGYNEQFF

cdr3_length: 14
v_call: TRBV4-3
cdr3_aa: CASSQEWPPYEQYF

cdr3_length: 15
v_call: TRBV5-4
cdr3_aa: CASSLDPAGAYEQYF

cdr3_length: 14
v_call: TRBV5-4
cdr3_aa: CASSQDFPSDGYTF

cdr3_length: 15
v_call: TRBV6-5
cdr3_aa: CASSYRLAGSYEQYF

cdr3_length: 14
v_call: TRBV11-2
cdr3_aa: CASSFSTGNTEAFF

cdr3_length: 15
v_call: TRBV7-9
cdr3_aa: CASSLAGVSNQPQHF

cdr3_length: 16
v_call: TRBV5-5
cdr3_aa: CASSYSPGVMNTEAFF

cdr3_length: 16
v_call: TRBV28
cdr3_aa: CASSLFQGRTNEKLFF

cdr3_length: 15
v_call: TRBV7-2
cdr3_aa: CASSSMTGSNQPQHF

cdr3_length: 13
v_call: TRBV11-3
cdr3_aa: CASSFTLNTEAFF

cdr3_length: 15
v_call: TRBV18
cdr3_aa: CASSPLAQNTGELFF

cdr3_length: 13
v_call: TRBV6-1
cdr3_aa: CASIPNSFAEAFF

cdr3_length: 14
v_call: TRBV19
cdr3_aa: CASSTTGGDYGYTF

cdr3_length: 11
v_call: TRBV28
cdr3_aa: CASSHNRGAFF

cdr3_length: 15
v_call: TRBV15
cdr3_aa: CATSRGGSEGQPQHF

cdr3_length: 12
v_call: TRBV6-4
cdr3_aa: CASSARSYEQYF

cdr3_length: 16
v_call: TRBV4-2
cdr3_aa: CASSHHGLAGLYEQYF

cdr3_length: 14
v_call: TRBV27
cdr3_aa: CASSPSTGIVQLFF

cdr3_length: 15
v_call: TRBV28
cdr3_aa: CASSPAGMSNQPQHF

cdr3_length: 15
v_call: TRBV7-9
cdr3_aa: CSSSRLAEFQETQYF

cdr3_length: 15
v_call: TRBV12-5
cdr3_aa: CASGSGGLSTDTQYF

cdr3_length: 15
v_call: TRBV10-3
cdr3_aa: CAISSRGGGNQPQHF

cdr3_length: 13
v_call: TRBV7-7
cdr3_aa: CASSLNKNTEAFF

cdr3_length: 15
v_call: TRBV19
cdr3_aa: CASSIDPSQVPEAFF

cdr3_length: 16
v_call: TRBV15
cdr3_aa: CATSSLTWVRGNEQFF

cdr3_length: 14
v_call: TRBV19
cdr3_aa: CASTNLATNEKLFF

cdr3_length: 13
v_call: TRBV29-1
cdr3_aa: CSVDVSRGETQYF

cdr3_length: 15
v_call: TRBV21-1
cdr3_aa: CASSKVLAGEDTQYF

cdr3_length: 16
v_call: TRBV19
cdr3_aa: CASTSRTGVSNQPQHF

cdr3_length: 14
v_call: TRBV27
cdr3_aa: CASSLTPGAYEQYF

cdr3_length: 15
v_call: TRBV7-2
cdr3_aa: CASSPPGQGGETQYF

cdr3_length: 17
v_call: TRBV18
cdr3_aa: CASSPFGPGATNEKLFF

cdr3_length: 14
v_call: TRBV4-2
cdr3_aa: CASSHMQGSTEAFF

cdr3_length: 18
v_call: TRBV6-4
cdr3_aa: CASSESGALSSGANVLTF

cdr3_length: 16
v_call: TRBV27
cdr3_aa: CASSRKAPGLGYEQYF

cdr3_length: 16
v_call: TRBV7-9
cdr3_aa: CSSSLVGAGLAEKLFF

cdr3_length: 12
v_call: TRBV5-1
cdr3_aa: CASGGSSSEQYF

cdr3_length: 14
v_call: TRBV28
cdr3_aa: CASGVQGGSTEAFF

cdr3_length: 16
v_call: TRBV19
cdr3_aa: CASSRIGTGGNQPQHF

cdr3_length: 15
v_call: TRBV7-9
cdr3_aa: CASSSQGQPIYGYTF

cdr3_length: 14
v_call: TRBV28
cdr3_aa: CASSLRGVGNTIYF